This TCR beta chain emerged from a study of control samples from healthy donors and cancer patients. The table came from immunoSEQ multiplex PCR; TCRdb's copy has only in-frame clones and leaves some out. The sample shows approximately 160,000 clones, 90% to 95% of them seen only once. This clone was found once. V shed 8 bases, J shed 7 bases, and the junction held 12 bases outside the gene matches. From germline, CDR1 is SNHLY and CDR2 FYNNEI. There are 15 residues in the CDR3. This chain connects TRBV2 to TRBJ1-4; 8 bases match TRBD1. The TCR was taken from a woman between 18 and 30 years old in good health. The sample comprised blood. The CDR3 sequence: CASSGQGLYGEKLFF. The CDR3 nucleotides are TGTGCCAGCTCAGGACAGGGCCTCTACGGTGAAAAACTGTTTTTT.